This T cell receptor beta chain came from a study of monozygotic twins with cystic fibrosis. Whole-study context: Library input was around 2.8 micrograms of fragmented DNA, with about 15 PCR cycles. Study-wide results and caveats: The repertoire was suggested to be naive-dominated, clonality median approximately 0.009. J usage was most co-twin-similar in 8 of 16 pairs, V in 13. In this small cohort, shared CDR3 numbers showed no association with age, concordance or disease severity.

Trimming cost V 3 bases and J 0 bases; bases outside gene matches: 6. CDR3 length: 16 amino acids. Germline CDR1 SGHAT, CDR2 FQNNGV. Produced via immunoSEQ multiplex PCR; TCRdb's table is partial and in-frame only. The data contain approximately 20,000 clones, roughly 89% of them singletons. On this clone itself: The target antigen is unknown.

The gene calls are TRBV11-2 and TRBJ2-7; 9 bases fit TRBD1. This clonotype was sampled from a girl aged 2 to 9 with cystic fibrosis. The sequenced sample was blood. The CDR3 DNA sequence: TGTGCCAGCAGCTTTACCGGGACAGGGTTCTCCTACGAGCAGTACTTC. Residues: CASSFTGTGFSYEQYF. The full variable domain, rest sourced from reference TRBV11-2 and TRBJ2-7, is EAGVAQSPRYKIIEKRQSVAFWCNPISGHATLYWYQQILGQGPKLLIQFQNNGVVDDSQLPKDRFSAERLKGVDSTLKIQPAKLEDSAVYLCASSFTGTGFSYEQYFGPGTRLTVT.